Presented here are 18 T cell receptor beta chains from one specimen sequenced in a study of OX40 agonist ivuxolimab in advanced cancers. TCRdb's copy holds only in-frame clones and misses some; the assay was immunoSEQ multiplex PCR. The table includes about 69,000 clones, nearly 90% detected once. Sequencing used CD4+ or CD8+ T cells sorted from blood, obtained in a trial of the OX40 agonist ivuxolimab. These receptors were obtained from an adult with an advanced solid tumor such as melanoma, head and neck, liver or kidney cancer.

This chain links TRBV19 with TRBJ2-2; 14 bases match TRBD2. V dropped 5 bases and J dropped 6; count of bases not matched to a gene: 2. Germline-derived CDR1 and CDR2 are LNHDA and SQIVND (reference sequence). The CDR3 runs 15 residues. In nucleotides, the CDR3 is TGTGCCAGTAGTCTGGGACTAGCGGGAGCCGGGGAGCTGTTTTTT. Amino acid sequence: CASSLGLAGAGELFF. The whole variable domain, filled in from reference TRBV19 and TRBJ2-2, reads DGGITQSPKYLFRKEGQNVTLSCEQNLNHDAMYWYRQDPGQGLRLIYYSQIVNDFQKGDIAEGYSVSREKKESFPLTVTSAQKNPTAFYLCASSLGLAGAGELFFGEGSRLTVL.

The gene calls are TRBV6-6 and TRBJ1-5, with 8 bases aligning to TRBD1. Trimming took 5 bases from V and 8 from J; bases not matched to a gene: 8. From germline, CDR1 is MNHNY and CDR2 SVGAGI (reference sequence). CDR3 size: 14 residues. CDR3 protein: CASSRDRSVEPQHF. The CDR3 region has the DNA TGTGCCAGCAGTCGGGACAGGTCCGTAGAGCCCCAGCATTTT.

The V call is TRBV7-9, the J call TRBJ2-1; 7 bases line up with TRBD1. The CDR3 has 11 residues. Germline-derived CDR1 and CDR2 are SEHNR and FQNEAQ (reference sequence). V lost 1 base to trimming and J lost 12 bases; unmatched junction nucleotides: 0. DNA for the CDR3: TGTGCCAGCAGCTTAGACAGGGGGCAGTTCTTC. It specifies CASSLDRGQFF.

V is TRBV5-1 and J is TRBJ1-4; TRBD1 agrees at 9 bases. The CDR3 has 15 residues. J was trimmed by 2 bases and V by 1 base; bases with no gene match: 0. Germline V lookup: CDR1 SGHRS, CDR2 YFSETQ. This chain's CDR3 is CASSLTGGTNEKLFF. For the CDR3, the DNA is TGCGCCAGCAGCTTGACAGGGGGCACTAATGAAAAACTGTTTTTT.

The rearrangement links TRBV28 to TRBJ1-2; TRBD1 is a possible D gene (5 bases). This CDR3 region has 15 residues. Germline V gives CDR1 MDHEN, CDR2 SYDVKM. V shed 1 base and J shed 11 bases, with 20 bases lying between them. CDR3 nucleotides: TGTGCCAGCAGTTTATCCGCGGGATGGGGCCGGGAGTACACCTTC. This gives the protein CASSLSAGWGREYTF.

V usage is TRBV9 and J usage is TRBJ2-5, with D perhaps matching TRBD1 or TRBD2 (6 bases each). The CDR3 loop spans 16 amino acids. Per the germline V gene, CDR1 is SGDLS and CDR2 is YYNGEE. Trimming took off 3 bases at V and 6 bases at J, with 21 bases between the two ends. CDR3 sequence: CASSAGAGTNGKTQYF. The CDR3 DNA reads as TGTGCCAGCAGCGCGGGGGCCGGGACCAATGGAAAGACCCAGTACTTC.

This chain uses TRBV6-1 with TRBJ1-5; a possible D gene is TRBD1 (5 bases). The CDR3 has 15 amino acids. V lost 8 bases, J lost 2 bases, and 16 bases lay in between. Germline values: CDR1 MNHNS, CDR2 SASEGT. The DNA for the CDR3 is TGTGCCAGCGGACCGACAGACCAACGCAATCAGCCCCAGCATTTT. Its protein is CASGPTDQRNQPQHF.

This chain's CDR3 is CASSLFGGSLRDEQYF. CDR3 DNA sequence: TGTGCCAGCAGCTTATTCGGCGGGAGTTTGAGGGACGAGCAGTACTTC. The gene calls are TRBV7-2 and TRBJ2-7; 7 nucleotides agree with TRBD2. Germline assignment: CDR1 SGHTA and CDR2 FQGNSA. J was trimmed by 5 bases and V by 2 bases; bases with no gene match: 12. This CDR3 region has 16 residues.

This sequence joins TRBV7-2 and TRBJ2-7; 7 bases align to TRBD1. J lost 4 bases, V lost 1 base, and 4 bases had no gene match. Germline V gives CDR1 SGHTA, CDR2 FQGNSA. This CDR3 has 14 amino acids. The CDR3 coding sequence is TGTGCCAGCAGCTTAGGCAGGGGGATTTACGAGCAGTACTTC. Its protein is CASSLGRGIYEQYF.

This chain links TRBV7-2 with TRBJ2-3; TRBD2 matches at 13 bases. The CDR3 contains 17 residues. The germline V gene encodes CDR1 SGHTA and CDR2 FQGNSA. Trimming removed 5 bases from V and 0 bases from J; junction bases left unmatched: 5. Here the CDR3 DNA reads TGTGCCAGCAGCCGGACTAGCGGGAGAGTGAGCACAGATACGCAGTATTTT. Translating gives CASSRTSGRVSTDTQYF.

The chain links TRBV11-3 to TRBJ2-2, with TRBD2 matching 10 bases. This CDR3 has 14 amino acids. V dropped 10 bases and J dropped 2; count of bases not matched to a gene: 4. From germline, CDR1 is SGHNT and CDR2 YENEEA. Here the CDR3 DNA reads TGTGCCACCCGGACTAGCGGTAACACCGGGGAGCTGTTTTTT. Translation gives CATRTSGNTGELFF.

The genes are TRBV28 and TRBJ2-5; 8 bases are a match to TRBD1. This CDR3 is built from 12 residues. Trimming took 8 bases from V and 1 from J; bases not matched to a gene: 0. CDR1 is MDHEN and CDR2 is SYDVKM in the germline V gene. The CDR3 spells CASGTGQETQYF. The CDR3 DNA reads TGTGCCAGCGGGACAGGCCAAGAGACCCAGTACTTC.

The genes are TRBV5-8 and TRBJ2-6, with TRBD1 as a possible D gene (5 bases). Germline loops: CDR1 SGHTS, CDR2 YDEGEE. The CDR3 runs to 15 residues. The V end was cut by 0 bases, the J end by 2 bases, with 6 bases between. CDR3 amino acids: CASSLAGTGANVLTF. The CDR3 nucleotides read TGTGCCAGCAGCTTGGCAGGGACTGGGGCCAACGTCCTGACTTTC.

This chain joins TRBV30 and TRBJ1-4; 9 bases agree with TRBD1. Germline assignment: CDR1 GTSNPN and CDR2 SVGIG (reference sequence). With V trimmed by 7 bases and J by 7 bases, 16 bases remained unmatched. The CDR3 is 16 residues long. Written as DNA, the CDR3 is TGTGCCTACCAAGGGACAGGGCGGATTTGGAGTGAAAAACTGTTTTTT. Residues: CAYQGTGRIWSEKLFF.

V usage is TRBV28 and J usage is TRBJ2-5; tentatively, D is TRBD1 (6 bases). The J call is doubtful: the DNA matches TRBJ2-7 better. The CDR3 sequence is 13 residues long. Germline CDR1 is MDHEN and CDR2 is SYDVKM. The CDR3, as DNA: TGTGCCAGCAGTCTTCGGACAGCCTACGAGCAGTACTTC. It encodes CASSLRTAYEQYF.

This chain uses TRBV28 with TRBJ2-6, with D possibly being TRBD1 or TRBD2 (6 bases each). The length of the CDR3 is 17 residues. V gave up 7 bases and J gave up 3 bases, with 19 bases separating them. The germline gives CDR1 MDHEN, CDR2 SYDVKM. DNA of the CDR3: TGTGCCAGCAAGGTGAGGGTCGGGGGCGGTGGGGCCAACGTCCTGACTTTC. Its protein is CASKVRVGGGGANVLTF.

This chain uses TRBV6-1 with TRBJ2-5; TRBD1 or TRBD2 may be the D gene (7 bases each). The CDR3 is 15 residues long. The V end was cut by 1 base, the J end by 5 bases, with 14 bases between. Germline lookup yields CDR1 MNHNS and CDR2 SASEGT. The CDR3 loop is CASSEETGRGETQYF. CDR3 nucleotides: TGTGCCAGCAGTGAAGAGACAGGGCGGGGGGAGACCCAGTACTTC.

The CDR3 DNA reads as TGCGCCAGCAGTCAATCGTCAGGCTTATGCAATCAGCCCCAGCATTTT. The encoded protein is CASSQSSGLCNQPQHF. V gene TRBV23-1 combines with J gene TRBJ1-5, with D unclear. TRBV23-1 is an open reading frame whose function is uncertain. Trimming removed 0 bases at V and 2 bases at J, with 11 bases between. The CDR3 covers 16 residues.